The entry below gives a single T cell receptor beta chain sequence along with its context. This entry is derived from a study of blood T cell repertoires in COVID-19. Study-wide context: COVID-19 samples collected from the United States, Italy and Spain covered acute and convalescent phases. T cells, B-cell-depleted T cells, or PBMCs supplied cDNA or gDNA.

CDR3 length: 18 amino acids. Germline CDR1 and CDR2: KGHDR and SFDVKD. V was trimmed by 7 bases and J by 2 bases, leaving 23 bases between them. Assay used: immunoSEQ multiplex PCR; TCRdb lists only in-frame clones, some missing. The repertoire holds 200,000 to 250,000 clones, 82% seen once, with about 3.6% in the top ten. The chain combines TRBV24-1 with TRBJ1-5; D is undetermined. Sequenced material: peripheral blood. This TCR came from a woman of 80 years or more with acute or convalescent COVID-19. CDR3 amino acids: CATSDPYSLTICNQPQHF. The CDR3 DNA reads TGTGCCACCAGCGATCCATACTCGCTTACGATCTGCAATCAGCCCCAGCATTTT.